This T cell receptor beta chain was retrieved from a study of blood T cell repertoires in COVID-19. Study-level background: Samples representing acute and convalescent COVID-19 were sourced from the United States, Italy and Spain.

In the original processing: Nucleated cell number was recorded as an estimate derived from reference gene primer amplification. Assay used: immunoSEQ multiplex PCR; TCRdb lists only in-frame clones, some missing. V and J calls and clone size are given by that table; D and trimming were obtained from the DNA. The table includes approximately 180,000 clones, approximately 79% detected once. CDR3 length equals 17 residues. Trimming took off 2 bases at V and 1 base at J, with 17 bases between the two ends. CDR1 is SEHNR and CDR2 is FQNEAQ in the germline V gene (reference sequence). Sequenced sample: peripheral blood. The sequence derives from a woman in her 70s with acute or convalescent COVID-19. This sequence joins TRBV7-9 and TRBJ2-5; D possibly corresponds to TRBD2 (6 bases). The DNA of the CDR3 is TGTGCCAGCAGCTTATCAGTCGGGAGTGGTTCCCAAGAGACCCAGTACTTC. Translated, it gives CASSLSVGSGSQETQYF. The whole variable domain, remainder taken from reference TRBV7-9 and TRBJ2-5, is DTGVSQNPRHKITKRGQNVTFRCDPISEHNRLYWYRQTLGQGPEFLTYFQNEAQLEKSRLLSDRFSAERPKGSFSTLEIQRTEQGDSAMYLCASSLSVGSGSQETQYFGPGTRLLVL.